This T cell receptor beta chain was recovered during a study of identical twins. Whole-study findings and limits: Part of the zero-insertion signal could reflect confounding by invariant MAIT and iNKT cells. Recombination models fit unrelated individuals' TCR alpha sharing but underestimated twins'.

This clonotype was seen a few times. Its antigen is currently unknown. The J segment lost 6 bases and the V segment lost 4 bases, leaving 8 bases of the junction unmatched. The CDR3 consists of 16 residues. The V gene's germline CDR1 is SGHKS and CDR2 YYEKEE (reference sequence). TCRdb re-called the 5' RACE reads with MiXCR, one entry per CDR3 protein. The sample has about 720,000 distinct CDR3 sequences; 8.5% to 9.5% are singletons. Separately, the same data were catalogued under a study of yellow fever vaccine responses in identical twins.

Sequenced: PBMCs. The chain uses TRBV5-5 and TRBJ2-2; TRBD2 matches at 11 bases. The clonotype comes from a woman between 18 and 30 years old in good health. CDR3 loop: CASSVTGTSGAGELFF. CDR3 sequence (DNA): TGTGCCAGCAGCGTAACCGGGACTAGCGGTGCCGGGGAGCTGTTTTTT.